This entry lists 31 T cell receptor beta chains sequenced from one sample in a study of control samples from healthy donors and cancer patients (dated by TCRdb to 2020 to 2021). The library came from the immunoSEQ multiplex PCR assay. Not all clones reach the TCRdb copy of this immuneACCESS table, which keeps in-frame sequences only. Checked studies attribute under half of the gap to unresolved V genes and leave the rest unexplained. Across this sample there are about 80,000 clones, with around 92% seen only once. The top ten constitute 15% to 20% of the sample. What was sequenced was blood. Every receptor here comes from a man in his forties or fifties in good health.

The chain recombines TRBV5-6 with TRBJ1-2; no clear D gene. CDR3 length: 16 residues. Germline CDR1 is SGHDT and CDR2 is YYEEEE. Trimming stripped 3 bases from V and 7 bases from J, with 22 bases between. The CDR3 spells CASSYRAENLHVGYTF. CDR3 nucleotides: TGTGCCAGCAGCTATCGGGCCGAAAACCTCCATGTTGGCTACACCTTC.

The chain links TRBV27 to TRBJ1-1, with D possibly being TRBD1 (5 bases). The CDR3 spans 15 residues. Germline V gives CDR1 MNHEY, CDR2 SMNVEV (reference sequence). V lost 2 bases and J 8 bases, leaving 18 bases between the germline ends. CDR3 sequence (DNA): TGTGCCAGCAGTTTACTCGGGGGATCCCCGGCGGAAGCTTTCTTT. This translates into CASSLLGGSPAEAFF.

CDR3 region: CASSFISSYEQYF. The CDR3 DNA follows: TGTGCCAGCAGCTTTATCAGTAGCTACGAGCAGTACTTC. The J gene is TRBJ2-7, the V gene TRBV5-8; D is uncertain. V was clipped by 2 bases and J by 3 bases, with 9 bases between them. The germline V gene has CDR1 SGHTS and CDR2 YDEGEE. This CDR3 contains 13 residues.

V is TRBV12-3 or TRBV12-4 and J is TRBJ2-7; D not resolved. This CDR3 is built from 12 residues. Trimming removed 1 base from V and 5 bases from J, with 6 bases in between. Here the CDR3 reads CASSLGRDEQYF. CDR3 coding DNA: TGTGCCAGCAGTTTAGGAAGGGACGAGCAGTACTTC.

The chain couples TRBV10-2 to TRBJ2-1, with D tentatively TRBD2 (5 bases). CDR3 size: 11 residues. Germline V lookup: CDR1 WSHSY, CDR2 SAAADI. V was cut by 4 bases and J by 8 bases, with 6 bases left in between. The CDR3 DNA reads TGCGCCAGCAGTGGAGCGGATGAGCAGTTCTTC. This gives the protein CASSGADEQFF.

This clone came up once. The chain recombines TRBV7-2 with TRBJ1-6, with D uncertain. Trimming cost V 3 bases and J 9 bases, with 9 bases left between them. This CDR3 spans 13 amino acids. In germline, CDR1 is SGHTA, CDR2 FQGNSA. The CDR3 bases are TGTGCCAGCAGCTTGGCCAGTGGTTCACCCCTCCACTTT. Amino acid sequence: CASSLASGSPLHF.

This sequence joins TRBV5-4 and TRBJ1-1; 7 nucleotides line up with TRBD1. V trimming: 2 bases; J trimming: 8 bases; junction bases outside the gene matches: 3. The CDR3 totals 12 residues. Germline CDR1 reads SGHNT; CDR2 reads YYREEE (reference sequence). CDR3 sequence (DNA): TGTGCCAGCAGCTTAGGGACAGTCGAAGCTTTCTTT. Protein sequence: CASSLGTVEAFF.

The J gene is TRBJ1-2, the V gene TRBV2; no reliable D call. Between the trimmed V and J ends, which lost 2 bases and 4 bases, there was a span of 14 bases. This CDR3 contains 15 residues. Germline CDR1 reads SNHLY; CDR2 reads FYNNEI. The CDR3: CASSEIGRGFYGYTF. The CDR3 nucleotides are TGTGCCAGCAGTGAAATCGGAAGAGGGTTCTATGGCTACACCTTC.

This chain joins TRBV5-1 and TRBJ1-2, with 8 bases aligning to TRBD1. V trimming: 4 bases; J trimming: 4 bases; junction bases outside the gene matches: 3. The CDR3 consists of 13 residues. CDR1 SGHRS and CDR2 YFSETQ come from the germline V gene. The CDR3 coding sequence is TGCGCCAGCAGCCTACAGGGGGGCTATGGCTACACCTTC. It specifies CASSLQGGYGYTF.

The chain has TRBV5-6 and TRBJ1-1; D uncertain. The length of the CDR3 is 14 residues. Trimming took 0 bases from V and 0 from J, leaving 6 bases between them. Per the germline V gene, CDR1 is SGHDT and CDR2 is YYEEEE. CDR3: CASSLVTVNTEAFF. The CDR3 DNA follows: TGTGCCAGCAGCTTGGTAACGGTGAACACTGAAGCTTTCTTT.

The gene calls are TRBV29-1 and TRBJ2-7; 10 bases are shared with TRBD1. Germline CDR1 SQVTM, CDR2 ANQGSEA. V gave up 4 bases and J gave up 6 bases; unmatched junction bases: 9. CDR3 length: 14 amino acids. The CDR3 bases are TGCAGCGTTGCGGGACAGGGGTTCAGCGGCGAGCAGTACTTC. This encodes CSVAGQGFSGEQYF.

In this sample, this clone turned up once. V usage is TRBV4-1 and J usage is TRBJ1-6; no clear D gene. CDR3 length: 14 amino acids. CDR1 is MGHRA, CDR2 YSYEKL, per germline. Trimming removed 0 bases at V and 10 bases at J, with 10 bases between. CDR3 nucleotides: TGCGCCAGCAGCCAAGAGAGGTTTAGCTCACCCCTCCACTTT. As protein: CASSQERFSSPLHF.

The rearrangement joins TRBV18 to TRBJ1-3; 9 bases are a match to TRBD1. This CDR3 contains 16 residues. CDR1 is KGHSH, CDR2 LQKENI, per germline. With V trimmed by 3 bases and J by 0 bases, 3 bases remained unmatched. The CDR3 bases are TGTGCCAGCTCACCGGGACAGGGCATCTCTGGAAACACCATATATTTT. Translation: CASSPGQGISGNTIYF.

The rearrangement links TRBV6-5 to TRBJ1-1; possible D gene TRBD1, 5 bases. The V and J ends lost 6 bases and 8 bases respectively, with 13 bases between them. The CDR3 sequence is 12 residues long. Germline lookup yields CDR1 MNHEY and CDR2 SVGAGI. CDR3 amino acids: CASSQGVGEAFF. The CDR3 DNA sequence: TGTGCCAGCAGCCAGGGAGTCGGGGAAGCTTTCTTT.

The chain uses TRBV19 and TRBJ2-7, with D possibly being TRBD1 (5 bases). The germline V gene has CDR1 LNHDA and CDR2 SQIVND (reference sequence). This CDR3 is 13 amino acids long. V dropped 9 bases and J dropped 2 bases, with 14 bases sitting between them. CDR3 nucleotide sequence: TGTGCCAGCTCTATAAGGGGCCCCTACGAGCAGTACTTC. This encodes CASSIRGPYEQYF.

This sequence joins TRBV2 and TRBJ1-1, with no clear D. The V end lost 1 base, the J end lost 12 bases, and 9 bases lay between the germline ends. This CDR3 spans 11 amino acids. The germline V gene has CDR1 SNHLY and CDR2 FYNNEI. CDR3 residues: CASSEVLGTFF. The CDR3 region has the DNA TGTGCCAGCAGTGAAGTTTTAGGAACTTTCTTT.

V and J are TRBV2 and TRBJ1-2; 8 nucleotides line up with TRBD1. From germline, CDR1 is SNHLY and CDR2 FYNNEI. J lost 3 bases, V lost 8 bases, and 5 bases had no gene match. CDR3 size: 13 residues. The CDR3 sequence is CASSVTGDYGYTF. The CDR3 DNA reads as TGTGCCAGCTCAGTGACAGGGGACTATGGCTACACCTTC.

The V call is TRBV30, the J call TRBJ1-2, with 9 bases fitting TRBD1. Germline assignment: CDR1 GTSNPN and CDR2 SVGIG (reference sequence). V lost 2 bases and J lost 2; bases outside the gene matches: 15. The CDR3 covers 18 residues. The CDR3 sequence is CAWSLEISLGQGNYGYTF. CDR3 nucleotides: TGTGCCTGGAGTCTCGAGATTTCCCTAGGACAGGGGAACTATGGCTACACCTTC.

The chain links TRBV19 to TRBJ1-2; D possibly corresponds to TRBD1 (5 bases). CDR1 and CDR2 (germline): LNHDA, SQIVND (reference sequence). The CDR3 consists of 13 residues. Trimming shortened V by 3 bases and J by 7 bases, and 12 bases separated the two germline ends. The CDR3 here is CASSIEGRRGYTF. DNA for the CDR3: TGTGCCAGTAGTATCGAGGGGAGACGTGGCTACACCTTC.

The chain is built from TRBV7-9 and TRBJ1-1; D not resolved. V dropped 7 bases and J dropped 3 bases, with 18 bases sitting between them. In germline, CDR1 is SEHNR, CDR2 FQNEAQ (reference sequence). The CDR3 has 15 amino acids. The CDR3 DNA is TGTGCCAGCAACCTTGGTACCGGGGAGGACACTGAAGCTTTCTTT. Protein product: CASNLGTGEDTEAFF.

The chain has TRBV7-2 and TRBJ1-1, with D uncertain. Germline assignment: CDR1 SGHTA and CDR2 FQGNSA. This CDR3 is built from 15 residues. With 4 bases removed from V and 6 bases from J, the gap between germline ends came to 18 bases. The CDR3: CASSSISLPGPEAFF. DNA of the CDR3: TGTGCCAGCAGCTCAATCAGCCTTCCTGGGCCTGAAGCTTTCTTT.

The genes are TRBV5-1 and TRBJ2-1, with D maybe TRBD1 (6 bases). CDR3 size: 13 residues. Germline values: CDR1 SGHRS, CDR2 YFSETQ. The ends were cut back, 2 bases at V and 9 bases at J, with 12 bases in the middle. The CDR3 DNA reads as TGCGCCAGCAGCTTTTTGGGGGCGGTTGAGCAGTTCTTC. Protein product: CASSFLGAVEQFF.

V and J are TRBV11-1 and TRBJ1-1, with 9 nucleotides matching TRBD1. V lost 2 bases and J lost 6; bases outside the gene matches: 1. The CDR3 contains 13 residues. In germline, CDR1 is SGHAT, CDR2 FQDESV (reference sequence). Here the CDR3 DNA reads TGTGCCAGCAGCTTAAACAGGGGGCCTGAAGCTTTCTTT. It codes for CASSLNRGPEAFF.

The rearrangement uses TRBV11-2 and TRBJ1-2; perhaps TRBD1 as D (6 bases). The CDR3 consists of 13 residues. The V end was cut by 4 bases, the J end by 4 bases, with 10 bases between. CDR1 SGHAT and CDR2 FQNNGV come from the germline V gene. Written as DNA, the CDR3 is TGTGCCAGCAGCTCAACAGGGTTCTATGGCTACACCTTC. This gives the protein CASSSTGFYGYTF. Full variable domain (outside the CDR3, taken from reference TRBV11-2 and TRBJ1-2): EAGVAQSPRYKIIEKRQSVAFWCNPISGHATLYWYQQILGQGPKLLIQFQNNGVVDDSQLPKDRFSAERLKGVDSTLKIQPAKLEDSAVYLCASSSTGFYGYTFGSGTRLTVV.

This clone was observed a handful of times. The rearrangement links TRBV2 to TRBJ2-5; TRBD2 is a possible D gene (5 bases). The CDR3 consists of 15 residues. The V and J ends lost 4 bases and 5 bases respectively, with 17 bases between them. From germline, CDR1 is SNHLY and CDR2 FYNNEI. CDR3 DNA: TGTGCCAGCAGTGCGCCCCCGTACTCGGGGGAGACCCAGTACTTC. It specifies CASSAPPYSGETQYF. Together with reference TRBV2 and TRBJ2-5, the CDR3 gives the full variable domain: EPEVTQTPSHQVTQMGQEVILRCVPISNHLYFYWYRQILGQKVEFLVSFYNNEISEKSEIFDDQFSVERPDGSNFTLKIRSTKLEDSAMYFCASSAPPYSGETQYFGPGTRLLVL.

The chain couples TRBV24-1 to TRBJ2-2; D remains ambiguous. The CDR3 has 16 residues. Germline V gene lookup returns CDR1 KGHDR and CDR2 SFDVKD. V lost 7 bases, J lost 1 base, and 15 bases lay in between. CDR3 amino acids: CATRGFDKGNTGELFF. The CDR3, as DNA: TGTGCCACCAGAGGCTTTGACAAGGGGAACACCGGGGAGCTGTTTTTT.

This chain joins TRBV7-9 and TRBJ1-4, with 8 bases that match TRBD1. The CDR3 has 15 amino acids. Germline CDR1 and CDR2: SEHNR and FQNEAQ (reference sequence). After removal of 4 bases from V and 0 bases from J, the junction contained 1 base not matched to a gene. The CDR3 bases are TGTGCCAGCAGCTCGGACAGGGCAACTAATGAAAAACTGTTTTTT. Translating gives CASSSDRATNEKLFF.

The CDR3 DNA reads as TGTGCCAGCAGTTACTCGGACAGCGTCTCTGGAAACACCATATATTTT. This translates into CASSYSDSVSGNTIYF. The chain uses TRBV6-6 and TRBJ1-3; TRBD1 is a possible D gene (6 bases). The V and J ends lost 0 bases and 0 bases respectively, with 9 bases between them. The length of the CDR3 is 16 residues. In germline, CDR1 is MNHNY, CDR2 SVGAGI (reference sequence).

In this sample, this clone is medium-sized. The J gene is TRBJ2-3, the V gene TRBV7-8; possible D gene TRBD2, 6 bases. The germline V gene has CDR1 SGHVS and CDR2 FQNEAQ. The V end was cut by 4 bases, the J end by 4 bases, with 15 bases between. The CDR3 runs 15 residues. CDR3 residues: CASSSGTALSDTQYF. In DNA, the CDR3 is TGTGCCAGCAGCTCCGGGACTGCACTCTCAGATACGCAGTATTTT.

The V gene is TRBV12-3 or TRBV12-4, the J gene TRBJ1-2; TRBD1 agrees at 7 bases. J was trimmed by 4 bases and V by 6 bases; bases with no gene match: 5. This CDR3 spans 13 amino acids. Here the CDR3 reads CASSEDRAYGYTF. The DNA for the CDR3 is TGTGCCAGCAGCGAAGACAGGGCCTATGGCTACACCTTC.

In this sample, this clone turned up a few times. J is TRBJ2-7 and V is TRBV9; tentatively, D is TRBD1 or TRBD2 (5 bases each). Trimming removed 0 bases at V and 3 bases at J, with 13 bases between. There are 15 residues in the CDR3. Germline CDR1 reads SGDLS; CDR2 reads YYNGEE. The CDR3 spells CASSVAGTDNYEQYF. CDR3 nucleotides: TGTGCCAGCAGCGTAGCCGGGACGGATAACTACGAGCAGTACTTC.